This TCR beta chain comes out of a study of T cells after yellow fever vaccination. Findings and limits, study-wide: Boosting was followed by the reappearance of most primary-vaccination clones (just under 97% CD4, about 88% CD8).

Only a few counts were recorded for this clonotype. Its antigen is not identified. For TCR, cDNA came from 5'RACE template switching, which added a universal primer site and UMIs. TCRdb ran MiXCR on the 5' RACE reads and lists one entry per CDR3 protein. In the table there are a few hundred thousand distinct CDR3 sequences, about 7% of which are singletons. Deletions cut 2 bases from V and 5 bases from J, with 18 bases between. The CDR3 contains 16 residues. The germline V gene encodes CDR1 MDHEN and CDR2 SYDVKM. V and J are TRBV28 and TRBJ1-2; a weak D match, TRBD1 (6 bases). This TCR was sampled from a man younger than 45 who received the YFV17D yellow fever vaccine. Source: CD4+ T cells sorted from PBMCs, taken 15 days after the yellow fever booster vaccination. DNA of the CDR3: TGTGCCAGCAGTTTAAGGGGCGGACAGAGCGGTTATGGCTACACCTTC. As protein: CASSLRGGQSGYGYTF.